A selection of T cell receptor beta chains follows, all from one sample in a study of blood T cell repertoires in COVID-19. The protocol was immunoSEQ multiplex PCR, while the TCRdb copy is restricted to in-frame clones and leaves out a portion. The sample holds some 250,000 clones, roughly 88% seen once. Sequencing input: peripheral blood. The receptor source for this set is a human donor in a cohort sampled during active COVID-19. The CDR3 runs from the conserved cysteine through the conserved F or W. Each record gives: V gene, D gene, J gene, clone size, CDR3 protein, CDR3 DNA. The D gene is left open where the match is weak. Clone size is stated in some rows and not others, as once, few, many or a class when expanded.

v_gene: TRBV29-1; d_gene: TRBD1; j_gene: TRBJ2-7; abundance: NA; CDR3aa: CSVGGDRVSYEQYF; CDR3nt: TGCAGCGTTGGAGGGGACAGGGTTTCCTACGAGCAGTACTTC
v_gene: TRBV6-5; d_gene: TRBD1; j_gene: TRBJ2-7; abundance: NA; CDR3aa: CASRPGTGAYEQYF; CDR3nt: TGTGCCAGCAGACCAGGGACAGGGGCCTACGAGCAGTACTTC
v_gene: TRBV4-2; d_gene: TRBD1; j_gene: TRBJ2-2; abundance: NA; CDR3aa: CASSQDPGTGYTGELFF; CDR3nt: TGTGCCAGCAGCCAGGACCCGGGGACAGGGTACACCGGGGAGCTGTTTTTT
v_gene: TRBV6-5; d_gene: NA; j_gene: TRBJ2-2; abundance: NA; CDR3aa: CASTRINTGELFF; CDR3nt: TGTGCCAGCACCAGGATCAACACCGGGGAGCTGTTTTTT
v_gene: TRBV19; d_gene: TRBD2; j_gene: TRBJ2-5; abundance: NA; CDR3aa: CASSITSVETQYF; CDR3nt: TGTGCCAGTAGTATTACTAGCGTAGAGACCCAGTACTTC
v_gene: TRBV3-1/TRBV3-2; d_gene: TRBD1; j_gene: TRBJ1-1; abundance: NA; CDR3aa: CASSQGTGGANTEAFF; CDR3nt: TGTGCCAGCAGCCAAGGGACAGGGGGCGCGAACACTGAAGCTTTCTTT
v_gene: TRBV19; d_gene: NA; j_gene: TRBJ1-1; abundance: few; CDR3aa: CASSNSVNTEAFF; CDR3nt: TGTGCCAGTAGTAATTCGGTGAACACTGAAGCTTTCTTT
v_gene: TRBV28; d_gene: TRBD1; j_gene: TRBJ1-5; abundance: NA; CDR3aa: CASTRRGGQYQPQHF; CDR3nt: TGTGCCAGCACCCGGAGAGGGGGCCAATATCAGCCCCAGCATTTT
v_gene: TRBV9; d_gene: NA; j_gene: TRBJ1-4; abundance: NA; CDR3aa: CASSVEEGKRGNEKLFF; CDR3nt: TGTGCCAGCAGCGTAGAGGAGGGGAAACGGGGTAATGAAAAACTGTTTTTT
v_gene: TRBV6-2/TRBV6-3; d_gene: TRBD2; j_gene: TRBJ2-5; abundance: NA; CDR3aa: CASSYLQRGLQETQYF; CDR3nt: TGTGCCAGCAGTTACCTCCAGCGGGGCCTCCAAGAGACCCAGTACTTC
v_gene: TRBV19; d_gene: NA; j_gene: TRBJ1-2; abundance: NA; CDR3aa: CASMQDIGYTF; CDR3nt: TGTGCCAGTATGCAGGACATCGGCTACACCTTC
v_gene: TRBV29-1; d_gene: TRBD1; j_gene: TRBJ2-7; abundance: NA; CDR3aa: CSVTGQGSEQYF; CDR3nt: TGCAGCGTCACGGGACAGGGCAGCGAGCAGTACTTC
v_gene: TRBV30; d_gene: TRBD2; j_gene: TRBJ2-7; abundance: NA; CDR3aa: CAGAGGGTSYEQYF; CDR3nt: TGTGCCGGAGCCGGGGGGGGAACCTCCTACGAGCAGTACTTC
v_gene: TRBV7-9; d_gene: NA; j_gene: TRBJ2-7; abundance: NA; CDR3aa: CASSLEVWRDGQPSYEQYF; CDR3nt: TGTGCCAGCAGCTTAGAGGTTTGGAGGGACGGGCAACCTTCCTACGAGCAGTACTTC
v_gene: TRBV6-5; d_gene: TRBD1; j_gene: TRBJ2-7; abundance: NA; CDR3aa: CASSPRDRAYEQYF; CDR3nt: TGTGCCAGCAGTCCCCGGGACAGGGCCTACGAGCAGTACTTC
v_gene: TRBV7-8; d_gene: TRBD1; j_gene: TRBJ2-5; abundance: NA; CDR3aa: CASSPKRQGAELETQYF; CDR3nt: TGTGCCAGCAGCCCAAAACGACAGGGGGCAGAGTTAGAGACCCAGTACTTC
v_gene: TRBV9; d_gene: NA; j_gene: TRBJ2-6; abundance: once; CDR3aa: CASSSGRDSGANVLTF; CDR3nt: TGTGCCAGCAGTTCCGGACGGGACTCTGGGGCCAACGTCCTGACTTTC
v_gene: TRBV7-2; d_gene: TRBD2; j_gene: TRBJ2-7; abundance: NA; CDR3aa: CASSPGVSGAREQYF; CDR3nt: TGTGCCAGCAGCCCCGGGGTTAGCGGGGCCCGGGAGCAGTACTTC
v_gene: TRBV20-1; d_gene: TRBD1; j_gene: TRBJ2-7; abundance: NA; CDR3aa: CSASGGTGSVPYEQYF; CDR3nt: TGCAGTGCTAGTGGTGGGACAGGGTCTGTACCCTACGAGCAGTACTTC
v_gene: TRBV5-4; d_gene: NA; j_gene: TRBJ1-2; abundance: NA; CDR3aa: CASSLVGAAGGYTF; CDR3nt: TGTGCCAGCAGCTTGGTGGGCGCGGCGGGAGGCTACACCTTC
v_gene: TRBV4-3; d_gene: NA; j_gene: TRBJ1-1; abundance: NA; CDR3aa: CASSQSRRGNTEAFF; CDR3nt: TGCGCCAGCAGCCAGAGTCGCAGGGGGAACACTGAAGCTTTCTTT
v_gene: TRBV4-3; d_gene: NA; j_gene: TRBJ1-1; abundance: once; CDR3aa: CASSQGERNTEAFF; CDR3nt: TGCGCCAGCAGCCAAGGGGAGAGAAACACTGAAGCTTTCTTT
v_gene: TRBV19; d_gene: NA; j_gene: TRBJ2-2; abundance: NA; CDR3aa: CASSPRGGVSTGELFF; CDR3nt: TGTGCCAGTAGCCCTCGCGGCGGAGTGAGCACCGGGGAGCTGTTTTTT
v_gene: TRBV6-1; d_gene: TRBD1; j_gene: TRBJ1-6; abundance: NA; CDR3aa: CASSETTTGRKASSPLHF; CDR3nt: TGTGCCAGCAGTGAAACTACGACAGGGAGGAAAGCAAGTTCACCCCTCCACTTT
v_gene: TRBV19; d_gene: NA; j_gene: TRBJ2-6; abundance: NA; CDR3aa: CASSQGRAGANVLTF; CDR3nt: TGTGCCAGTAGTCAGGGCCGGGCTGGGGCCAACGTCCTGACTTTC
v_gene: TRBV7-9; d_gene: NA; j_gene: TRBJ2-2; abundance: NA; CDR3aa: CASSLGPPGELFF; CDR3nt: TGTGCCAGCAGCTTAGGGCCTCCCGGGGAGCTGTTTTTT
v_gene: TRBV7-2; d_gene: NA; j_gene: TRBJ2-1; abundance: NA; CDR3aa: CASSLTRSLNEQFF; CDR3nt: TGTGCCAGCAGCTTGACTAGATCGCTTAATGAGCAGTTCTTC
v_gene: TRBV3-1/TRBV3-2; d_gene: NA; j_gene: TRBJ2-1; abundance: NA; CDR3aa: CASSQGLGSSYNEQFF; CDR3nt: TGTGCCAGCAGCCAAGGTCTCGGGAGCTCCTACAATGAGCAGTTCTTC
v_gene: TRBV15; d_gene: NA; j_gene: TRBJ2-7; abundance: NA; CDR3aa: CATSRGEIEQYF; CDR3nt: TGTGCCACCAGCAGAGGGGAGATCGAGCAGTACTTC
v_gene: TRBV6-2/TRBV6-3; d_gene: NA; j_gene: TRBJ2-5; abundance: NA; CDR3aa: CASSYAGTFGSGRKTQYF; CDR3nt: TGTGCCAGCAGTTACGCCGGTACTTTCGGCAGCGGCCGAAAGACCCAGTACTTC
v_gene: TRBV29-1; d_gene: NA; j_gene: TRBJ1-1; abundance: NA; CDR3aa: CSVEPAEAFF; CDR3nt: TGCAGCGTTGAACCAGCTGAAGCTTTCTTT
v_gene: TRBV6-4; d_gene: NA; j_gene: TRBJ1-1; abundance: NA; CDR3aa: CASSRTLNTEAFF; CDR3nt: TGTGCCAGCAGTAGAACTCTGAACACTGAAGCTTTCTTT
v_gene: TRBV30; d_gene: NA; j_gene: TRBJ1-5; abundance: NA; CDR3aa: CAWSVETLKQPQHF; CDR3nt: TGTGCCTGGAGTGTAGAAACCCTAAAGCAGCCCCAGCATTTT
v_gene: TRBV29-1; d_gene: NA; j_gene: TRBJ1-1; abundance: NA; CDR3aa: CSVVTSGNTEAFF; CDR3nt: TGCAGCGTTGTTACATCGGGGAACACTGAAGCTTTCTTT
v_gene: TRBV6-5; d_gene: NA; j_gene: TRBJ1-6; abundance: NA; CDR3aa: CASPTGSSYNSPLHF; CDR3nt: TGTGCCAGTCCGACGGGGAGCTCCTATAATTCACCCCTCCACTTT
v_gene: TRBV10-3; d_gene: NA; j_gene: TRBJ1-3; abundance: NA; CDR3aa: CAISESNPGLISGNTIYF; CDR3nt: TGTGCCATCAGTGAGTCGAACCCCGGGTTAATCTCTGGAAACACCATATATTTT
v_gene: TRBV27; d_gene: NA; j_gene: TRBJ1-1; abundance: NA; CDR3aa: CASSRRKDTTEAFF; CDR3nt: TGTGCCAGCTCCCGAAGAAAGGACACCACTGAAGCTTTCTTT
v_gene: TRBV28; d_gene: TRBD2; j_gene: TRBJ2-7; abundance: NA; CDR3aa: CASSLDLAVVGHEQYF; CDR3nt: TGTGCCAGCAGCCTCGACCTAGCGGTAGTAGGCCACGAGCAGTACTTC
v_gene: TRBV7-9; d_gene: NA; j_gene: TRBJ2-7; abundance: NA; CDR3aa: CASSQIGGLDSYEQYF; CDR3nt: TGTGCCAGCAGCCAAATTGGGGGACTGGATTCCTACGAGCAGTACTTC
v_gene: TRBV23-1; d_gene: NA; j_gene: TRBJ2-5; abundance: NA; CDR3aa: CASSQSQCPRGETQYF; CDR3nt: TGCGCCAGCAGTCAATCGCAGTGCCCTAGGGGAGAGACCCAGTACTTC
v_gene: TRBV5-4; d_gene: NA; j_gene: TRBJ1-2; abundance: NA; CDR3aa: CASSSQGLNAF; CDR3nt: TGTGCCAGCAGCTCCCAGGGGCTTAACGCCTTC
v_gene: TRBV7-2; d_gene: TRBD2; j_gene: TRBJ2-2; abundance: NA; CDR3aa: CASSDVGGVTGELFF; CDR3nt: TGTGCCAGCAGCGACGTTGGGGGGGTCACCGGGGAGCTGTTTTTT
v_gene: TRBV5-4; d_gene: NA; j_gene: TRBJ2-7; abundance: NA; CDR3aa: CASSLGGLYEQYF; CDR3nt: TGTGCCAGCAGCTTGGGGGGCCTCTACGAGCAGTACTTC
v_gene: TRBV25-1; d_gene: TRBD1; j_gene: TRBJ2-7; abundance: NA; CDR3aa: CASSESDRLTYEQYF; CDR3nt: TGTGCCAGCAGTGAGTCGGACAGGCTTACTTACGAGCAGTACTTC
v_gene: TRBV7-9; d_gene: NA; j_gene: TRBJ2-7; abundance: NA; CDR3aa: CASSPPIGASSYEQYF; CDR3nt: TGTGCCAGCAGCCCACCTATTGGGGCCTCTTCCTACGAGCAGTACTTC
v_gene: TRBV7-8; d_gene: NA; j_gene: TRBJ1-3; abundance: few; CDR3aa: CASSSGTSGNTIYF; CDR3nt: TGTGCCAGCAGCTCGGGTACCTCTGGAAACACCATATATTTT
v_gene: TRBV4-2; d_gene: TRBD2; j_gene: TRBJ2-1; abundance: NA; CDR3aa: CASSHGLAGVNEQFF; CDR3nt: TGTGCCAGCAGCCACGGACTAGCGGGGGTTAATGAGCAGTTCTTC
v_gene: TRBV7-2; d_gene: TRBD1; j_gene: TRBJ2-7; abundance: NA; CDR3aa: CASSGDRDEQYF; CDR3nt: TGTGCCAGCAGCGGGGACAGGGACGAGCAGTACTTC
v_gene: TRBV19; d_gene: TRBD1; j_gene: TRBJ2-4; abundance: once; CDR3aa: CASSTRATGEGNIQYF; CDR3nt: TGTGCCAGTAGTACAAGAGCTACAGGGGAAGGGAACATTCAGTACTTC
v_gene: TRBV2; d_gene: TRBD1; j_gene: TRBJ2-1; abundance: NA; CDR3aa: CASTGTGEGEQFF; CDR3nt: TGTGCCAGCACGGGGACAGGGGAGGGTGAGCAGTTCTTC
v_gene: TRBV27; d_gene: TRBD1; j_gene: TRBJ1-6; abundance: NA; CDR3aa: CASSLGDRVTPLHF; CDR3nt: TGTGCCAGCAGTTTGGGGGACAGGGTGACACCCCTCCACTTT
v_gene: TRBV21-1; d_gene: NA; j_gene: TRBJ2-7; abundance: NA; CDR3aa: CASSKAAAGGKSSYEQYF; CDR3nt: TGTGCCAGCAGCAAAGCGGCGGCAGGGGGAAAGAGCTCCTACGAGCAGTACTTC
v_gene: TRBV30; d_gene: TRBD2; j_gene: TRBJ2-7; abundance: NA; CDR3aa: CAWAWGGWGYEQYF; CDR3nt: TGTGCCTGGGCATGGGGGGGATGGGGCTACGAGCAGTACTTC
v_gene: TRBV4-3; d_gene: NA; j_gene: TRBJ2-7; abundance: few; CDR3aa: CASSQDPRVIYEQYF; CDR3nt: TGCGCCAGCAGCCAAGACCCCCGGGTAATCTACGAGCAGTACTTC
v_gene: TRBV24-1; d_gene: NA; j_gene: TRBJ2-3; abundance: NA; CDR3aa: CATSDLGQGNTDTQYF; CDR3nt: TGTGCCACCAGTGATTTAGGGCAGGGTAACACAGATACGCAGTATTTT
v_gene: TRBV9; d_gene: NA; j_gene: TRBJ2-5; abundance: NA; CDR3aa: CASSAYDPPGTQYF; CDR3nt: TGTGCCAGCAGCGCCTACGACCCCCCGGGGACCCAGTACTTC